These 17 T cell receptor beta chains were sequenced from one sample in a study of cytomegalovirus exposure and HLA in healthy donors. The PCR ran on 60 Vbeta and 13 Jbeta primers. Profiled with immunoSEQ multiplex PCR; TCRdb holds only in-frame clones, not every one. The sample has 120,000 or so clones; about three quarters are singletons. Sequenced sample: PBMCs. The receptors come from a woman in her thirties or forties in good health and CMV-seropositive.

The rearrangement links TRBV28 to TRBJ2-7; D is unclear. From germline, CDR1 is MDHEN and CDR2 SYDVKM. The CDR3 loop spans 12 amino acids. The V end lost 4 bases, the J end lost 0 bases, and 4 bases lay between the germline ends. The CDR3 is CASSSPSYEQYF. In nucleotides, the CDR3 is TGTGCCAGCAGTTCTCCCTCCTACGAGCAGTACTTC.

The chain employs TRBV7-2 and TRBJ2-1; 11 bases align to TRBD2. The CDR3 is 16 amino acids. CDR1 is SGHTA, CDR2 FQGNSA, per germline. With 5 bases clipped from V and 6 bases from J, the junction kept 9 bases outside the gene matches. As DNA, the CDR3 is TGTGCCAGCAGCCATATAGCGGGGGGGCGTAGCAATGAGCAGTTCTTC. Translated, it gives CASSHIAGGRSNEQFF. The full variable domain, with the rest looked up from reference TRBV7-2 and TRBJ2-1, is GAGVSQSPSNKVTEKGKDVELRCDPISGHTALYWYRQSLGQGLEFLIYFQGNSAPDKSGLPSDRFSAERTGGSVSTLTIQRTQQEDSAVYLCASSHIAGGRSNEQFFGPGTRLTVL.

The rearrangement links TRBV5-1 to TRBJ2-5, with D maybe TRBD1 (5 bases). From germline, CDR1 is SGHRS and CDR2 YFSETQ. The CDR3 extends over 13 amino acids. Trimming shortened V by 4 bases and J by 2 bases, and 9 bases separated the two germline ends. The CDR3: CASSSQGQETQYF. Written as DNA, the CDR3 is TGCGCCAGCAGCAGTCAGGGTCAAGAGACCCAGTACTTC.

This chain links TRBV29-1 with TRBJ1-3, with 8 nucleotides matching TRBD1. CDR1 and CDR2 from the germline V gene are SQVTM and ANQGSEA. CDR3 length equals 14 residues. The junction had 4 bases not matched to a gene; V was cut back by 6 bases and J by 0 bases. In DNA, the CDR3 is TGCAGCGTGGGAACAGGGGGCTCTGGAAACACCATATATTTT. Its translation is CSVGTGGSGNTIYF.

The V gene is TRBV9, the J gene TRBJ2-5; perhaps TRBD2 as D (5 bases). Per germline, CDR1 SGDLS and CDR2 YYNGEE. V was trimmed by 2 bases and J by 5 bases, leaving 13 bases between them. This CDR3 is 14 amino acids long. CDR3 sequence reads: CASSVNAGQETQYF. The CDR3 DNA reads TGTGCCAGCAGCGTGAATGCGGGTCAGGAGACCCAGTACTTC. Full variable domain (missing parts from reference TRBV9 and TRBJ2-5): DSGVTQTPKHLITATGQRVTLRCSPRSGDLSVYWYQQSLDQGLQFLIQYYNGEERAKGNILERFSAQQFPDLHSELNLSSLELGDSALYFCASSVNAGQETQYFGPGTRLLVL.

The V gene is TRBV5-1, the J gene TRBJ1-2; D is ambiguous. Germline V gene sequence: CDR1 SGHRS, CDR2 YFSETQ. Trimming removed 0 bases from V and 8 bases from J, with 11 bases in between. The CDR3 spans 13 residues. For the CDR3, the DNA is TGCGCCAGCAGCTTGGACAGCCGAGTCGGCTACACCTTC. Translation gives CASSLDSRVGYTF.

The chain couples TRBV9 to TRBJ1-1; tentatively, D is TRBD1 (6 bases). The CDR3 length is 16 residues. V was trimmed by 3 bases and J by 1 base, leaving 16 bases between them. CDR1 and CDR2 (germline): SGDLS, YYNGEE. The CDR3 nucleotides are TGTGCCAGCAGCGGGGGCCTGACAGGCCCGAACACTGAAGCTTTCTTT. This codes for CASSGGLTGPNTEAFF. Full variable domain (remainder filled in from reference TRBV9 and TRBJ1-1): DSGVTQTPKHLITATGQRVTLRCSPRSGDLSVYWYQQSLDQGLQFLIQYYNGEERAKGNILERFSAQQFPDLHSELNLSSLELGDSALYFCASSGGLTGPNTEAFFGQGTRLTVV.

The chain carries TRBV7-2 and TRBJ2-3, with 8 nucleotides matching TRBD1. V was pared by 4 bases and J by 2 bases, with 2 bases of the junction left unmatched. Germline CDR1 is SGHTA and CDR2 is FQGNSA. The length of the CDR3 is 14 residues. The DNA of the CDR3 is TGTGCCAGCAGCTGGGACAGGTTCACAGATACGCAGTATTTT. Its protein product is CASSWDRFTDTQYF.

The DNA for the CDR3 is TGTGCCAGCAGCTTGTCAGGAACCGGGGAGCTGTTTTTT. This encodes CASSLSGTGELFF. The V call is TRBV7-3, the J call TRBJ2-2; D is ambiguous. CDR3 size: 13 residues. Germline-derived CDR1 and CDR2 are SGHTA and FQGTGA. Trimming pared 3 bases from V and 5 bases from J, leaving 7 bases between. The variable domain in full, with the rest retrieved from reference TRBV7-3 and TRBJ2-2, is GAGVSQTPSNKVTEKGKYVELRCDPISGHTALYWYRQSLGQGPEFLIYFQGTGAADDSGLPNDRFFAVRPEGSVSTLKIQRTERGDSAVYLCASSLSGTGELFFGEGSRLTVL.

The DNA for the CDR3 is TGTGCCAGCAGCTCTGTCGGGGACAATGGCTACACCTTC. Its protein product is CASSSVGDNGYTF. The chain recombines TRBV7-9 with TRBJ1-2; weak D call: TRBD1 (6 bases). V lost 4 bases and J 6 bases, leaving 12 bases between the germline ends. Germline loops: CDR1 SEHNR, CDR2 FQNEAQ (reference sequence). This CDR3 region has 13 residues. Full variable domain (outside the CDR3, taken from reference TRBV7-9 and TRBJ1-2): DTGVSQNPRHKITKRGQNVTFRCDPISEHNRLYWYRQTLGQGPEFLTYFQNEAQLEKSRLLSDRFSAERPKGSFSTLEIQRTEQGDSAMYLCASSSVGDNGYTFGSGTRLTVV.

For the CDR3, the DNA is TGCGCCAGCAGCTACATCTCTGGAAACACCATATATTTT. Its translation: CASSYISGNTIYF. This chain uses TRBV4-3 with TRBJ1-3; D call uncertain. Germline V lookup: CDR1 LGHNA, CDR2 YSLEER. V dropped 5 bases and J dropped 0 bases, with 5 bases sitting between them. This CDR3 spans 13 amino acids.

The rearrangement uses TRBV4-3 and TRBJ1-4, with D possibly being TRBD1 (6 bases). V was trimmed by 0 bases and J by 7 bases, leaving 18 bases between them. CDR1 is LGHNA and CDR2 is YSLEER in the germline V gene. The CDR3 loop spans 17 amino acids. The CDR3 DNA is TGCGCCAGCAGCCAAGATCAGGCAGAGGGGGTCGGTGAAAAACTGTTTTTT. It specifies CASSQDQAEGVGEKLFF.

This clone showed up just once. V gene TRBV18 combines with J gene TRBJ1-4; tentative D call: TRBD1 (6 bases). The length of the CDR3 is 14 residues. Per germline, CDR1 KGHSH and CDR2 LQKENI. V was pared by 2 bases and J by 8 bases, with 12 bases between. The CDR3 here is CASSPEGVSEKLFF. CDR3 in DNA: TGTGCCAGCTCACCAGAGGGGGTTAGCGAAAAACTGTTTTTT.

The chain has TRBV5-4 and TRBJ1-1; TRBD1 agrees at 8 bases. The V gene end was trimmed by 4 bases and the J gene end by 5 bases; junction bases not matched to a gene: 4. The CDR3 runs to 13 residues. Germline CDR1 SGHNT, CDR2 YYREEE (reference sequence). The CDR3 nucleotides are TGTGCCAGCAGCCGTCAGGGGGCGACTGAAGCTTTCTTT. It is translated as CASSRQGATEAFF.

The chain has TRBV4-2 and TRBJ2-3; D is perhaps TRBD1 (6 bases). This CDR3 spans 17 amino acids. V lost 3 bases and J lost 6, with 22 bases in between. Germline CDR1 is LGHNA and CDR2 is YNFKEQ. The CDR3 coding sequence is TGTGCCAGCAGCCACTCTTCTCTAGCCCCCCAGGGGGATACGCAGTATTTT. Translated, it gives CASSHSSLAPQGDTQYF.

CDR3: CASTIDRVLGYTF. The CDR3 DNA follows: TGTGCCAGCACTATCGACAGGGTCCTAGGCTACACCTTC. The V and J genes are TRBV6-6 and TRBJ1-2, with TRBD1 matching over 7 bases. The ends lost 7 bases at V and 8 bases at J; junction bases unmatched: 10. CDR3 length equals 13 residues. Germline CDR1 is MNHNY and CDR2 is SVGAGI (reference sequence).

This rearrangement joins TRBV2 to TRBJ2-1; 8 bases align to TRBD1. Trimming cost V 4 bases and J 10 bases; bases outside gene matches: 0. The CDR3 spans 11 residues. Per germline, CDR1 SNHLY and CDR2 FYNNEI. CDR3 residues: CASSGTGEQFF. CDR3 nucleotides: TGTGCCAGCAGTGGGACAGGGGAGCAGTTCTTC.